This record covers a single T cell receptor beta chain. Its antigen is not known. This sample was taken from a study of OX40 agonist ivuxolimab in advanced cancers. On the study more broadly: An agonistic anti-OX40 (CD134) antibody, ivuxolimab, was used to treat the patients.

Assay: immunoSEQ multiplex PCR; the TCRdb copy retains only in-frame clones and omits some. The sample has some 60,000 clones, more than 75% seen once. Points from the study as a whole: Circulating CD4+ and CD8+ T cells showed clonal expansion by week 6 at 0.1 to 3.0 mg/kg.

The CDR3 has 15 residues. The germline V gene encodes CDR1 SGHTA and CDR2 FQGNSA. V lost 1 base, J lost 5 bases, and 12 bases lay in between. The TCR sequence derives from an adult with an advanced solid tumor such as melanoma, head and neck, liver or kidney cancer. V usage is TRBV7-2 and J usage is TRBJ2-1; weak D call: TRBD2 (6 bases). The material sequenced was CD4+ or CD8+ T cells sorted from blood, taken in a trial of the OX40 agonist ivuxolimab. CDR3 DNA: TGTGCCAGCAGCTTAGAGAGCGGGTTCGACAATGAGCAGTTCTTC. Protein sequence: CASSLESGFDNEQFF. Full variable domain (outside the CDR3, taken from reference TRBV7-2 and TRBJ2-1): GAGVSQSPSNKVTEKGKDVELRCDPISGHTALYWYRQSLGQGLEFLIYFQGNSAPDKSGLPSDRFSAERTGGSVSTLTIQRTQQEDSAVYLCASSLESGFDNEQFFGPGTRLTVL.